One and the same sample provided the 20 T cell receptor beta chains below, sequenced in a study of blood T cell repertoires in COVID-19. Measured with immunoSEQ multiplex PCR; TCRdb has only the in-frame clones, and not every one. The table includes around 190,000 clones, under 90% detected once. Specimen: peripheral blood. The receptors were gathered from a human donor in a cohort sampled during active COVID-19.

The rearrangement joins TRBV10-3 to TRBJ1-6, with D perhaps TRBD1 (5 bases). There are 17 residues in the CDR3. Germline CDR1 and CDR2: ENHRY and SYGVKD. With 0 bases removed from V and 3 bases from J, the gap between germline ends came to 12 bases. CDR3 sequence reads: CAISESSGGVYNSPLHF. The CDR3 DNA follows: TGTGCCATCAGTGAGTCCAGCGGAGGGGTCTATAATTCACCCCTCCACTTT.

The gene calls are TRBV5-4 and TRBJ1-2; D remains ambiguous. This CDR3 comprises 13 residues. With 0 bases removed from V and 2 bases from J, the gap between germline ends came to 5 bases. Germline lookup yields CDR1 SGHNT and CDR2 YYREEE (reference sequence). The chain's CDR3 is CASSLVENYGYTF. CDR3 DNA sequence: TGTGCCAGCAGCTTGGTGGAGAACTATGGCTACACCTTC.

This sequence joins TRBV2 and TRBJ2-2; no clear D. This CDR3 has 13 residues. Deletions cut 6 bases from V and 0 bases from J, with 5 bases between. Looked up from germline, CDR1 is SNHLY and CDR2 is FYNNEI. The chain's CDR3 is CASRESNTGELFF. The CDR3 coding sequence is TGTGCCAGCAGGGAGTCGAACACCGGGGAGCTGTTTTTT.

CDR3 sequence reads: CAWRLAGTENTEAFF. CDR3 nucleotide sequence: TGTGCCTGGAGGTTGGCCGGGACAGAGAACACTGAAGCTTTCTTT. The J gene is TRBJ1-1, the V gene TRBV30, with 7 positions matching TRBD1. Looked up from germline, CDR1 is GTSNPN and CDR2 is SVGIG (reference sequence). The V and J ends lost 3 bases and 1 base, in that order; junction bases with no gene match: 8. The CDR3 loop spans 15 amino acids. Full variable domain (outside the CDR3, taken from reference TRBV30 and TRBJ1-1): SQTIHQWPATLVQPVGSPLSLECTVEGTSNPNLYWYRQAAGRGLQLLFYSVGIGQISSEVPQNLSASRPQDRQFILSSKKLLLSDSGFYLCAWRLAGTENTEAFFGQGTRLTVV.

CDR3 nucleotides: TGTGCCAGCAGTTCGTCCCATCTAGCGGGGGGGATCTACGAGCAGTACTTC. It codes for CASSSSHLAGGIYEQYF. The chain is built from TRBV27 and TRBJ2-7, with TRBD2 identical over 12 bases. V was clipped by 4 bases and J by 3 bases; unmatched bases: 10. This CDR3 spans 17 amino acids. Germline V gene lookup returns CDR1 MNHEY and CDR2 SMNVEV (reference sequence).

The gene calls are TRBV7-6 and TRBJ2-7, with a possible D match to TRBD2 (6 bases). V lost 5 bases to trimming and J lost 7 bases, with 15 bases between them. The CDR3 spans 13 residues. CDR1 and CDR2 from the germline V gene are SGHVS and FNYEAQ. The CDR3 spells CASSARDAGEQYF. The CDR3 bases are TGTGCCAGCAGCGCCCGGGACGCGGGGGAGCAGTACTTC.

In this sample, this clone turned up a few times. The CDR3 protein is CARTQGALCEQFF. The CDR3 bases are TGCGCCAGAACACAGGGGGCGTTGTGCGAGCAGTTCTTC. V is TRBV10-1 and J is TRBJ2-1; 9 nucleotides align to TRBD1. The CDR3 runs 13 residues. Germline CDR1 reads WNHNN; CDR2 reads SYGVQD (reference sequence). The ends lost 9 bases at V and 10 bases at J; junction bases unmatched: 10.

This chain connects TRBV20-1 to TRBJ2-7, with 7 bases fitting TRBD2. The CDR3 extends over 15 amino acids. V shed 3 bases, J shed 2 bases, and the junction held 10 bases outside the gene matches. The germline gives CDR1 DFQATT, CDR2 SNEGSKA (reference sequence). In nucleotides, the CDR3 is TGCAGTGCTAGTATGGGGGGGATGCGAACCTACGAGCAGTACTTC. This translates into CSASMGGMRTYEQYF.

This clone has just one count. The chain couples TRBV7-6 to TRBJ2-7; the D gene is possibly TRBD2 (6 bases). CDR3 size: 15 residues. The germline V gene encodes CDR1 SGHVS and CDR2 FNYEAQ. The germline V and J ends were trimmed by 5 bases and 1 base, with 15 bases remaining between them. In DNA, the CDR3 is TGTGCCAGCAGCGAGGGGACTTCTCATTCCTACGAGCAGTACTTC. Translating it yields CASSEGTSHSYEQYF.

The chain combines TRBV18 with TRBJ2-3; 8 bases map to TRBD1. The CDR3 covers 17 residues. CDR1 is KGHSH, CDR2 LQKENI, per germline. V dropped 8 bases and J dropped 7; count of bases not matched to a gene: 20. The CDR3 region is CASKNRQGQPLRNTQYF. The CDR3 DNA sequence: TGTGCCAGCAAAAACAGACAGGGGCAACCACTGAGAAATACGCAGTATTTT.

CDR3 in amino acids: CASIEDRAATEAFF. The CDR3 DNA reads as TGTGCCAGTATTGAGGACAGGGCGGCGACTGAAGCTTTCTTT. The chain couples TRBV19 to TRBJ1-1; 8 bases are a match to TRBD1. CDR1 is LNHDA, CDR2 SQIVND, per germline (reference sequence). This CDR3 comprises 14 residues. V was pared by 7 bases and J by 5 bases, with 9 bases of the junction left unmatched.

The genes are TRBV27 and TRBJ1-5, with D unclear. The CDR3 spans 15 residues. Trimming stripped 5 bases from V and 3 bases from J, with 14 bases between. Germline CDR1 and CDR2: MNHEY and SMNVEV (reference sequence). The CDR3 protein is CASSPLGELNQPQHF. The CDR3 region has the DNA TGTGCCAGCAGTCCCCTGGGAGAGCTCAATCAGCCCCAGCATTTT.

The V and J genes are TRBV2 and TRBJ1-2, with 10 nucleotides matching TRBD1. The V gene end was trimmed by 9 bases and the J gene end by 4 bases; junction bases not matched to a gene: 20. Germline loops: CDR1 SNHLY, CDR2 FYNNEI. The CDR3 is 18 residues long. CDR3: CASRGQGTGVSGAYGYTF. The CDR3 DNA reads as TGTGCCAGTCGAGGCCAAGGGACAGGGGTTTCGGGAGCCTATGGCTACACCTTC.

V and J are TRBV6-2 or TRBV6-3 and TRBJ1-5, with D possibly being TRBD1 (6 bases). V was pared by 3 bases and J by 6 bases, with 15 bases between. The CDR3 totals 15 residues. The germline CDR1 and CDR2 sequences are MNHEY and SVGEGT. The CDR3 coding sequence is TGTGCCAGCAGTTATTTGATAGGGGGGGCTCAGCCCCAGCATTTT. Translation gives CASSYLIGGAQPQHF.

The chain employs TRBV14 and TRBJ2-7; unclear D gene. This CDR3 has 13 residues. Trimming cost V 2 bases and J 3 bases, with 8 bases left between them. Germline CDR1 SGHDN, CDR2 FVKESK. The CDR3 DNA follows: TGTGCCAGCAGCCAATTCAGTAACTACGAGCAGTACTTC. Its translation is CASSQFSNYEQYF.

The gene calls are TRBV3-1 (or the pseudogene TRBV3-2) and TRBJ1-1; 10 bases fit TRBD1. Trimming at V came to 2 bases and at J to 3 bases, leaving 6 bases not matched to a gene. In germline, CDR1 is LGHDT, CDR2 YNNKEL (reference sequence). The CDR3 totals 16 residues. Here the CDR3 reads CASSQTRTGGDTEAFF. As DNA, the CDR3 is TGTGCCAGCAGCCAAACCAGGACAGGGGGGGACACTGAAGCTTTCTTT.

This chain joins TRBV27 and TRBJ1-6; 9 bases fit TRBD1. With 6 bases clipped from V and 10 bases from J, the junction kept 10 bases outside the gene matches. CDR1 is MNHEY and CDR2 is SMNVEV in the germline V gene (reference sequence). The CDR3 extends over 15 amino acids. CDR3 DNA sequence: TGTGCCAGCAGCATCATGACAGGGGGTAGCTCACCCCTCCACTTT. Residues: CASSIMTGGSSPLHF.

The chain joins TRBV19 to TRBJ1-5; D uncertain. The CDR3 consists of 15 residues. CDR1 and CDR2 (germline): LNHDA, SQIVND (reference sequence). V dropped 7 bases and J dropped 3 bases, with 16 bases sitting between them. CDR3 sequence (DNA): TGTGCCAGTAATCTCGGACTCAGCAACAATCAGCCCCAGCATTTT. Its protein product is CASNLGLSNNQPQHF.

The chain recombines TRBV6-5 with TRBJ2-5, with a weak D call TRBD2 (7 bases). Between the trimmed V and J ends, which lost 0 bases and 4 bases, there was a span of 12 bases. Germline CDR1 and CDR2: MNHEY and SVGAGI. This CDR3 has 15 amino acids. The CDR3 bases are TGTGCCAGCAGTTACTCGTTCGGGGGGCGAGAGACCCAGTACTTC. Protein product: CASSYSFGGRETQYF.

The rearrangement links TRBV25-1 to TRBJ1-1; TRBD1 agrees at 9 bases. This CDR3 has 14 amino acids. With 6 bases clipped from V and 1 base from J, the junction kept 3 bases outside the gene matches. Germline loops: CDR1 MGHDK, CDR2 SYGVNS. CDR3 protein: CASRGTGTNTEAFF. The CDR3 bases are TGTGCCAGCAGGGGGACAGGGACGAACACTGAAGCTTTCTTT.